This TCR beta chain appears in the sequencing data of a study of blood T cell repertoires in COVID-19. Ages ranged from about 18 to 89 years, with residence in more than 20 US areas. This CDR3 is built from 13 residues. V lost 0 bases to trimming and J lost 8 bases, with 11 bases between them. Germline V lookup: CDR1 SGHTS, CDR2 YDEGEE. Per the original methods: For nucleated cells, counts were estimated from reference gene primer amplification. Repertoires were generated with immunoSEQ multiplex PCR, while TCRdb's copy carries only in-frame clones and drops some. V and J calls and clone size are as listed in that table; D and trimming were resolved from the DNA. The table lists fewer than 200,000 clones, approximately 87% of them singletons.

Sequencing used PBMCs or T cells enriched from blood (not recorded which). The V and J genes are TRBV5-8 and TRBJ1-1, with a possible D match to TRBD1 (6 bases). The sequence was obtained from a woman in her 50s who had recovered from COVID-19. CDR3 bases: TGTGCCAGCAGCTTGGCGGTTGACAGGGAAGCTTTCTTT. Amino acid sequence: CASSLAVDREAFF.